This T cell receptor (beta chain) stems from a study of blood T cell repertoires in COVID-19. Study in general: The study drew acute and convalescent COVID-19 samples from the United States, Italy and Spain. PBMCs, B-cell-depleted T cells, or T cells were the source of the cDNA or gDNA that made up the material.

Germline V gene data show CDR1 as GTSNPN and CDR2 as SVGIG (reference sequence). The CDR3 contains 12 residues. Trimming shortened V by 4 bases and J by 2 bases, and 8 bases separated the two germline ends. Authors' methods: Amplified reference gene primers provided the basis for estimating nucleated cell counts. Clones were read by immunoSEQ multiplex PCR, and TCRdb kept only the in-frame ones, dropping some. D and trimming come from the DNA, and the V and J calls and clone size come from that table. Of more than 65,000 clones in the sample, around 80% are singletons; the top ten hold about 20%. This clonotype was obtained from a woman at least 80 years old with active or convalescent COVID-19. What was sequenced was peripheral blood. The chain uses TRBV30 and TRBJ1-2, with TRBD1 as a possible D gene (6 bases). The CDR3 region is CAWNQGNYGYTF. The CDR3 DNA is TGTGCCTGGAATCAGGGGAACTATGGCTACACCTTC.